This TCR beta chain was identified during a study of Ad26.COV2.S vaccination and SARS-CoV-2 variants. Broader study findings: Researchers cautioned that TCR breadth and depth analyses may have underestimated total T cell responses.

Trimming took 0 bases from V and 0 from J, leaving 10 bases between them. CDR1 is SGHRS, CDR2 YFSETQ, per germline. This CDR3 has 15 residues. Concerning this clone: Its matching antigen is unknown.

Treatment: 15 to 20 received Ad26.COV2.S at low or high dose, single or two shots; about 5 received placebo; per-sample allocation not given. Day 63 following the first vaccine or placebo injection was when the samples were taken. Only in-frame clones appear in the TCRdb table, and some are missing; sequencing was by immunoSEQ multiplex PCR. The table includes 350,000 to 500,000 clones, about 90% detected once. This specimen consisted of peripheral blood, obtained in a trial of Ad26.COV2.S vaccine versus placebo. This clonotype was obtained from a person between 18 and 60 years old who received the Ad26.COV2.S COVID-19 vaccine or a placebo. The chain carries TRBV5-1 and TRBJ2-7; D is perhaps TRBD2 (5 bases). In DNA, the CDR3 is TGCGCCAGCAGCTTGGGGCTCGGGGTCTCCTACGAGCAGTACTTC. It codes for CASSLGLGVSYEQYF.